This TCR beta chain originates from a study of blood T cell repertoires in COVID-19. Libraries were prepared by immunoSEQ multiplex PCR; TCRdb keeps only in-frame clonotypes and omits some of them. The table includes 210,000 or so clones, 70% to 90% detected once. Across 20 to 25 US areas, participants ranged in age from roughly 18 to 95 years. Cohort placement rested on clinical history that participants reported themselves. V dropped 4 bases and J dropped 7 bases, with 21 bases sitting between them. The CDR3 is 17 residues long. Germline values: CDR1 KGHDR, CDR2 SFDVKD. V is TRBV24-1 and J is TRBJ2-2, with D maybe TRBD2 (6 bases). The sample was PBMCs or T cells enriched from blood (not recorded which). The clonotype comes from a man aged 30 to 45 who had recovered from COVID-19. CDR3 sequence: CATSDSKKGTSVGELFF. CDR3 coding DNA: TGTGCCACCAGTGACTCTAAAAAAGGGACTTCGGTCGGGGAGCTGTTTTTT.